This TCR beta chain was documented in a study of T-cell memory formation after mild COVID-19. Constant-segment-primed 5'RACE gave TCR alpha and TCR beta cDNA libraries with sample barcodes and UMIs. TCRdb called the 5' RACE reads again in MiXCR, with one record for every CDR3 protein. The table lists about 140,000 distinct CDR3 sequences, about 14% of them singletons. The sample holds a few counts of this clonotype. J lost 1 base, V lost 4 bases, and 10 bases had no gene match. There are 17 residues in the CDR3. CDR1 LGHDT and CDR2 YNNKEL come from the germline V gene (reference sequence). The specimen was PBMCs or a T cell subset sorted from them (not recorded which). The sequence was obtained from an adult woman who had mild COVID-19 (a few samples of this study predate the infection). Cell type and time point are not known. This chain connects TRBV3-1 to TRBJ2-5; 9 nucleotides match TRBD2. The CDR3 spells CASSLRGGLAAQETQYF. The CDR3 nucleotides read TGTGCCAGCAGCCTCCGCGGGGGACTAGCAGCCCAAGAGACCCAGTACTTC.